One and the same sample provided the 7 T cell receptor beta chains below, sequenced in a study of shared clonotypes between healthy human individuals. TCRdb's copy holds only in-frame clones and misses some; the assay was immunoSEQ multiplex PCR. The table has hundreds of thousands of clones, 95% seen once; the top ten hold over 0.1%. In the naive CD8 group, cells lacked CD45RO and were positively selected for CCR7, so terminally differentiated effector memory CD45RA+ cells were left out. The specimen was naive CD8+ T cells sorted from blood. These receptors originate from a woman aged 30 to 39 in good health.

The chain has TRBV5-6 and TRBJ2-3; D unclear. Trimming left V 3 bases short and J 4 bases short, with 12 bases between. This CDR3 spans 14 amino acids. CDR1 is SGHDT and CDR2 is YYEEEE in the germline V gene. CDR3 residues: CASSSLATPDTQYF. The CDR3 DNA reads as TGTGCCAGCAGCTCATTGGCCACCCCAGATACGCAGTATTTT.

CDR3 bases: TGTGCCAGCAGCTCCGGGGTTTCCACCTACGAGCAGTACTTC. It codes for CASSSGVSTYEQYF. The V gene is TRBV13, the J gene TRBJ2-5; perhaps TRBD2 as D (5 bases). The DNA matches TRBJ2-7 better at its end, which makes the J call doubtful. In germline, CDR1 is PRHDT, CDR2 FYEKMQ (reference sequence). The CDR3 loop spans 14 amino acids.

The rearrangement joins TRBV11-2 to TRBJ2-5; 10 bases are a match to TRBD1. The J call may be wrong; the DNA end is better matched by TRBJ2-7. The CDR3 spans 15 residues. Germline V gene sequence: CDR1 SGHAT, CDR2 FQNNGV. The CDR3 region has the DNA TGTGCCAGCAGCTTATCGGGACAGGGGCTCTACGAGCAGTACTTC. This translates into CASSLSGQGLYEQYF.

CDR3 in amino acids: CASSLGWGGQGPEVYEQYF. As DNA, the CDR3 is TGTGCCAGCAGCTTAGGATGGGGGGGTCAGGGGCCCGAAGTCTACGAGCAGTACTTC. The chain carries TRBV7-2 and TRBJ2-7; D is possibly TRBD2 (7 bases). Germline V gives CDR1 SGHTA, CDR2 FQGNSA. Trimming removed 1 base from V and 3 bases from J, with 25 bases in between. The CDR3 extends over 19 amino acids.

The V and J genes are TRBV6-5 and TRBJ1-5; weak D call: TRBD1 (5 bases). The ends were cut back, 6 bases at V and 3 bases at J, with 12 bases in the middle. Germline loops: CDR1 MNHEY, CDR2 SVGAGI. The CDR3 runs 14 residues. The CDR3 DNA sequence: TGTGCCAGCAGCCCGGGACTTTACAATCAGCCCCAGCATTTT. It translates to CASSPGLYNQPQHF.

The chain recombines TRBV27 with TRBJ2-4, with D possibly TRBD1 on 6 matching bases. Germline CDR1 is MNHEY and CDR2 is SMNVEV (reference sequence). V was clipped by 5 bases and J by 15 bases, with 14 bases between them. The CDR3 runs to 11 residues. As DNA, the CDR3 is TGTGCCAGCAGTGGTGGGGGCTTTCGGTACTTC. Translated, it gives CASSGGGFRYF.

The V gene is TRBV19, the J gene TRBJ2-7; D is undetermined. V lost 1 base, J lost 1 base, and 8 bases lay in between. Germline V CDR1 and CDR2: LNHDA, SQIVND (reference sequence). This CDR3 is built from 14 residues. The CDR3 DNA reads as TGTGCCAGTAGTATAGCTGTCCGATCCTACGAGCAGTACTTC. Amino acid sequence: CASSIAVRSYEQYF.